This T cell receptor (beta chain) originates from a study of CD4 and CD8 cells across lung adenocarcinoma regions (dated 2018 in TCRdb). Looking at the study overall: The study examined intratumor heterogeneity of the T cell receptor repertoire by comparing tumor centers with tumor margins.

The receptor library was made with PCR. The sequencing machine was a HiSeq X Ten. TCRdb reprocessing: public reads trimmed at Q25 with fastp, clones called with MiXCR, in-frame beta chains kept. Rows merge per CDR3 protein into single entries with the most common DNA and genes. This sample gives 3,000 or so distinct CDR3 sequences in total; 65% of them show up just once. The ten top clones hold roughly 15% of the sample. Concerning this clonotype: The antigen it binds to is not known. No much larger clone exists at a distance of one base, and base qualities are not known.

The germline V gene yields MNHEY for CDR1 and SVGAGI for CDR2. The junction shows trimming of 2 bases on V and 0 bases on J, plus 11 bases between the germline ends. The CDR3 contains 15 residues, cysteine and phenylalanine counted. The entry retains the CDR3 DNA only, 45 bases that are in frame from base 1. Patients with localized lung adenocarcinoma, a subtype of non-small cell lung cancer, were used as donors. The samples were taken from the margins of localized lung adenocarcinomas. CD4+ T cells from tumor tissue were profiled separately from CD8+ T cells for TCR repertoire analysis. The sequenced material came from CD4+ T cells from the margin of a lung tumor. In light of the paper, this sample's cell subset or site label describes: tumor margin region. This TCR derives from a male donor with lung adenocarcinoma. The CD4 and CD8 labels of this study may be unreliable. In this chain, TRBV6-5 is recombined with TRBJ2-7; 5 matching bases give a weak D call of TRBD1. The bases are TGTGCCAGCAGTTACAGGCAGGGTATCTCCTACGAGCAGTACTTC. It translates to CASSYRQGISYEQYF.